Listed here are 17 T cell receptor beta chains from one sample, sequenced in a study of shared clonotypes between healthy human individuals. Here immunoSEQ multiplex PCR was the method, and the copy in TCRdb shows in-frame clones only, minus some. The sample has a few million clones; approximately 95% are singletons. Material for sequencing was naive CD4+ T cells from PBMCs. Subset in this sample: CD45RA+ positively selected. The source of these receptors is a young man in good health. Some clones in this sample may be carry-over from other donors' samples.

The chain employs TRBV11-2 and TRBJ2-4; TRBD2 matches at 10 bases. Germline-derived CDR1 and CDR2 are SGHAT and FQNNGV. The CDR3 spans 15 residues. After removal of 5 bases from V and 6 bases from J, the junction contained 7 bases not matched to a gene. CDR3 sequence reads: CASSPLSGRVNIQYF. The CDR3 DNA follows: TGTGCCAGCAGCCCACTAAGCGGGAGGGTAAACATTCAGTACTTC.

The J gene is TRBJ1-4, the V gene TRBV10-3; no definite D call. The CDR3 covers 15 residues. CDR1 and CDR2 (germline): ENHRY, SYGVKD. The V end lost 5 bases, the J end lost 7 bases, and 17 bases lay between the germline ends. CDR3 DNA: TGTGCCATCAGTCCCAGACTCGGGAGTGGTGAAAAACTGTTTTTT. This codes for CAISPRLGSGEKLFF.

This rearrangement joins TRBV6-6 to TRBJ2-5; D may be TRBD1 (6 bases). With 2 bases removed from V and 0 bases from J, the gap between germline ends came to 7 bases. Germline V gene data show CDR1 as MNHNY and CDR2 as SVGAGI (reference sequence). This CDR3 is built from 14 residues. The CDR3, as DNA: TGTGCCAGCAGTTACGGGGGCAACCAAGAGACCCAGTACTTC. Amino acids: CASSYGGNQETQYF.

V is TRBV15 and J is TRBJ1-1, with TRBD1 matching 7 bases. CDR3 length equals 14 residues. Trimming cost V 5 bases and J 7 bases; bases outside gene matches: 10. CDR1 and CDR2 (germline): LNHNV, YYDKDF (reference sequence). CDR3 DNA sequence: TGTGCCACCAGCCGAATACCCCGGGACAGTGAAGCTTTCTTT. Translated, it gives CATSRIPRDSEAFF. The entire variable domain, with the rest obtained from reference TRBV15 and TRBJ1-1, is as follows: DAMVIQNPRYQVTQFGKPVTLSCSQTLNHNVMYWYQQKSSQAPKLLFHYYDKDFNNEADTPDNFQSRRPNTSFCFLDIRSPGLGDTAMYLCATSRIPRDSEAFFGQGTRLTVV.

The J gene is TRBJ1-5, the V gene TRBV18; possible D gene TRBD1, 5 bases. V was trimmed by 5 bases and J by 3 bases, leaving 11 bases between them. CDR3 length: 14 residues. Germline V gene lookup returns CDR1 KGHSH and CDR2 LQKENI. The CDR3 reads CASSGADSNQPQHF. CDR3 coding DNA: TGTGCCAGCTCAGGGGCAGACTCCAATCAGCCCCAGCATTTT.

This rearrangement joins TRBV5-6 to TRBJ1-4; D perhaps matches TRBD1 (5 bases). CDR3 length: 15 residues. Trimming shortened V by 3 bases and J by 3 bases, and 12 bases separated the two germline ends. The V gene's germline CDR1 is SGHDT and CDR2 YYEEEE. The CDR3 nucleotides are TGTGCCAGCAGCTCAATGGGGCGGGCTAATGAAAAACTGTTTTTT. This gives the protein CASSSMGRANEKLFF.

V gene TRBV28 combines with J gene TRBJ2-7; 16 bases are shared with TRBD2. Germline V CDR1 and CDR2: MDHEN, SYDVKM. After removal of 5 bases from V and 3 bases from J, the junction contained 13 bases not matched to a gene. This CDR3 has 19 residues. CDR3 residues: CASSQGQTGLAGGRYEQYF. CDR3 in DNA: TGTGCCAGCAGTCAGGGACAGACGGGACTAGCGGGAGGGCGCTACGAGCAGTACTTC.

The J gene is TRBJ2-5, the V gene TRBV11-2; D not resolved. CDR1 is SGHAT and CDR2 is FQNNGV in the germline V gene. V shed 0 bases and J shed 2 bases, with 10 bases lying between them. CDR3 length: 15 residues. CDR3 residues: CASSLEGRPQETQYF. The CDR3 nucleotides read TGTGCCAGCAGCTTAGAGGGTCGGCCACAAGAGACCCAGTACTTC.

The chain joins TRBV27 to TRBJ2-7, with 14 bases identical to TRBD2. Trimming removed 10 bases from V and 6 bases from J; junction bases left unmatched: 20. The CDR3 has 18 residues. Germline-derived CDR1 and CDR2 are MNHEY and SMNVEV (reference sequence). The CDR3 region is CANTKGLAGVGAECEQYF. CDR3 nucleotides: TGTGCCAACACAAAGGGACTAGCGGGAGTTGGGGCGGAATGCGAGCAGTACTTC.

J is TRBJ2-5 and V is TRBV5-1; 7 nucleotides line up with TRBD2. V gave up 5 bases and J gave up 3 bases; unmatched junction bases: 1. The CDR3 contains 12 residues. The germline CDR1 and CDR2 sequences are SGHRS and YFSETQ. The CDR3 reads CASSGGEETQYF. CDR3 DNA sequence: TGCGCCAGCAGTGGGGGGGAAGAGACCCAGTACTTC. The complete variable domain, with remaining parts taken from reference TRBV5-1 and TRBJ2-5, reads KAGVTQTPRYLIKTRGQQVTLSCSPISGHRSVSWYQQTPGQGLQFLFEYFSETQRNKGNFPGRFSGRQFSNSRSEMNVSTLELGDSALYLCASSGGEETQYFGPGTRLLVL.

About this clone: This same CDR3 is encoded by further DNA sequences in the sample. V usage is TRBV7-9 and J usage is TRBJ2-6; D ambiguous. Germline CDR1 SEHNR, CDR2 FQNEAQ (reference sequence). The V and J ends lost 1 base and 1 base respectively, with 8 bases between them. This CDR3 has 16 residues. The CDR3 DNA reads TGTGCCAGCAGCTTAGGCGCCGGTTCTGGGGCCAACGTCCTGACTTTC. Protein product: CASSLGAGSGANVLTF.

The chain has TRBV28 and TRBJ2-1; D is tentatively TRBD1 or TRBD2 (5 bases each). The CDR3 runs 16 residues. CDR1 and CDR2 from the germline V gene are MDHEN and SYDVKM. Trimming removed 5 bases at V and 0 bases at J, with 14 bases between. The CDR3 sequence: CASSTMGGGSYNEQFF. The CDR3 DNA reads TGTGCCAGCAGTACCATGGGTGGGGGCTCCTACAATGAGCAGTTCTTC.

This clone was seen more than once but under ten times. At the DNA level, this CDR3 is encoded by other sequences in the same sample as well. The CDR3 loop is CASSLNNYGYTF. For the CDR3, the DNA is TGTGCCAGCAGCTTGAACAACTATGGCTACACCTTC. The rearrangement links TRBV5-6 to TRBJ1-2; D unclear. Trimming took off 1 base at V and 2 bases at J, with 3 bases between the two ends. The CDR3 extends over 12 amino acids. CDR1 and CDR2 from the germline V gene are SGHDT and YYEEEE.

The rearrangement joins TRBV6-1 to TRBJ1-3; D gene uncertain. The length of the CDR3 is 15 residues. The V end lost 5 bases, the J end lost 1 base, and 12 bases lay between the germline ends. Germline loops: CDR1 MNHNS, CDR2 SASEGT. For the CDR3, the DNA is TGTGCCAGCAGTCTAGGCGGCGGGTCTGGAAACACCATATATTTT. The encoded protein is CASSLGGGSGNTIYF.

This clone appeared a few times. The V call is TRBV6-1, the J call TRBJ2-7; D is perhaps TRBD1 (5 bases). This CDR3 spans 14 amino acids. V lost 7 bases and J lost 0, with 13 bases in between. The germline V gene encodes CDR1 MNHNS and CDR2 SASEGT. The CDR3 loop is CASIRAGFSYEQYF. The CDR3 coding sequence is TGTGCCAGCATAAGGGCAGGGTTCTCCTACGAGCAGTACTTC.

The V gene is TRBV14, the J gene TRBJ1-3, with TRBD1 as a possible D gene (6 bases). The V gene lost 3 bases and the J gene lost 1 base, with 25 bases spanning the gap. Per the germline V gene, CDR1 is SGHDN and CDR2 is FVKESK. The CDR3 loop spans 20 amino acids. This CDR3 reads CASSQLHRTEGGRSGNTIYF. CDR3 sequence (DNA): TGTGCCAGCAGCCAGCTTCATCGGACAGAAGGTGGGAGGTCTGGAAACACCATATATTTT.

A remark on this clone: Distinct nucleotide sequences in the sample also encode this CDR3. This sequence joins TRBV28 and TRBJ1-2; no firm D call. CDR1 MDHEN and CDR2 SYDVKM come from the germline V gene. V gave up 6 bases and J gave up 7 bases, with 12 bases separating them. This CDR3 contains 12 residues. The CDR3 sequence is CASSLNRVGYTF. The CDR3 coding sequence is TGTGCCAGCAGCCTGAATCGGGTTGGCTACACCTTC.